Shown below are 29 T cell receptor beta chains from a single sample sequenced in a study of Tregs in tolerant kidney transplant recipients. Using immunoSEQ multiplex PCR, the repertoire was profiled, and TCRdb retains in-frame clones only, with some absent. The sample carries about 69,000 clones, 70% to 90% recorded once. This sample comprised CD4+ T cells from blood, obtained before the transplant. The receptors were gathered from a human donor who received a combined kidney and bone marrow transplant.

The chain has TRBV6-5 and TRBJ2-7; 12 nucleotides align to TRBD2. V lost 6 bases, J lost 6 bases, and 6 bases stayed unmatched. The CDR3 has 14 amino acids. Germline lookup yields CDR1 MNHEY and CDR2 SVGAGI. This CDR3 reads CASRKTSGSSEQYF. In DNA, the CDR3 is TGTGCCAGCAGAAAGACTAGCGGGAGTTCCGAGCAGTACTTC.

The chain uses TRBV6-1 and TRBJ2-3; 7 nucleotides match TRBD2. The CDR3 extends over 14 amino acids. J gave up 1 base and V 10 bases, and 8 bases lay outside the gene matches. Germline lookup yields CDR1 MNHNS and CDR2 SASEGT. Here the CDR3 reads CAIGGTPGTDTQYF. CDR3 DNA: TGTGCCATCGGGGGGACGCCCGGCACAGATACGCAGTATTTT.

This clone was detected a few times. The chain employs TRBV20-1 and TRBJ2-7, with 7 bases aligning to TRBD1. The CDR3 spans 11 residues. Germline V gives CDR1 DFQATT, CDR2 SNEGSKA (reference sequence). Trimming removed 7 bases from V and 2 bases from J; junction bases left unmatched: 2. CDR3 nucleotides: TGCAGTGGGGACAGAGCCTACGAGCAGTACTTC. Its translation: CSGDRAYEQYF.

This chain links TRBV2 with TRBJ1-1; 8 nucleotides match TRBD1. The CDR3 contains 14 residues. CDR1 and CDR2 from the germline V gene are SNHLY and FYNNEI. Germline trimming cut 7 bases from V and 1 base from J; bases unmatched to any gene: 5. In DNA, the CDR3 is TGTGCCAGCACCCGGGACAGGTCGAACACTGAAGCTTTCTTT. It yields the protein CASTRDRSNTEAFF.

The chain couples TRBV27 to TRBJ2-7; tentatively, D is TRBD2 (5 bases). The CDR3 loop spans 15 amino acids. Trimming took off 5 bases at V and 6 bases at J, with 20 bases between the two ends. CDR1 is MNHEY, CDR2 SMNVEV, per germline (reference sequence). The CDR3 DNA sequence: TGTGCCAGCAGTCCGTATATCGGTCGGGATTCCGAGCAGTACTTC. It codes for CASSPYIGRDSEQYF.

This chain links TRBV19 with TRBJ1-1; D gene unclear. V was clipped by 3 bases and J by 0 bases, with 14 bases between them. Germline CDR1 is LNHDA and CDR2 is SQIVND (reference sequence). The CDR3 extends over 16 amino acids. The CDR3 bases are TGTGCCAGTAGTATGAGGGCAACTCGGGTGAACACTGAAGCTTTCTTT. This sequence encodes CASSMRATRVNTEAFF.

The chain couples TRBV7-9 to TRBJ2-7; tentative D call: TRBD1 (6 bases). Germline values: CDR1 SEHNR, CDR2 FQNEAQ (reference sequence). The CDR3 loop spans 15 amino acids. Trimming stripped 3 bases from V and 2 bases from J, with 14 bases between. This CDR3 is CASSFGGPYPYEQYF. In DNA, the CDR3 is TGTGCCAGCAGCTTTGGGGGCCCTTACCCCTACGAGCAGTACTTC.

The chain links TRBV21-1 to TRBJ2-7; the DNA was not used to check the table's D call, TRBD2. TRBV21-1 constitutes a pseudogene. The CDR3 spans 12 residues. The CDR3 protein is CASIKWGLKQYF. The CDR3 nucleotides read TGTGCCAGCATCAAATGGGGACTAAAGCAGTACTTC.

This chain links TRBV2 with TRBJ2-7; D might be TRBD2 (6 bases). This CDR3 contains 16 residues. The germline CDR1 and CDR2 sequences are SNHLY and FYNNEI. Trimming removed 6 bases from V and 4 bases from J, with 22 bases in between. The CDR3 coding sequence is TGTGCCAGCAGATCCGGGGGACCTCGTCCACGGTACGAGCAGTACTTC. Translation: CASRSGGPRPRYEQYF.

This rearrangement joins TRBV2 to TRBJ2-7, with unresolved D. The CDR3 has 11 residues. Deletions cut 3 bases from V and 3 bases from J, with 3 bases between. CDR1 SNHLY and CDR2 FYNNEI come from the germline V gene. Written as DNA, the CDR3 is TGTGCCAGCAGTGATTACTACGAGCAGTACTTC. This gives the protein CASSDYYEQYF.

The chain couples TRBV7-3 to TRBJ2-3; 10 positions agree with TRBD2. Germline values: CDR1 SGHTA, CDR2 FQGTGA. The length of the CDR3 is 17 residues. J lost 4 bases, V lost 0 bases, and 7 bases had no gene match. The CDR3 DNA is TGTGCCAGCAGCTTAACGGGGACTAGCGATATCTCAGATACGCAGTATTTT. As protein: CASSLTGTSDISDTQYF.

The chain uses TRBV2 and TRBJ2-5; TRBD2 is a possible D gene (5 bases). The CDR3 length is 13 residues. The V end was cut by 3 bases, the J end by 5 bases, with 10 bases between. CDR1 and CDR2 (germline): SNHLY, FYNNEI. The CDR3 DNA sequence: TGTGCCAGCAGTGACCAACGCGGGGAGACCCAGTACTTC. It is translated as CASSDQRGETQYF.

The chain carries TRBV19 and TRBJ1-5, with D perhaps TRBD1 (6 bases). Trimming removed 7 bases at V and 7 bases at J, with 14 bases between. The CDR3 loop spans 13 amino acids. Per the germline V gene, CDR1 is LNHDA and CDR2 is SQIVND (reference sequence). CDR3 amino acids: CASTTKGEQPQHF. Written as DNA, the CDR3 is TGTGCCAGTACCACAAAGGGGGAACAGCCCCAGCATTTT.

The chain couples TRBV6-5 to TRBJ2-6; 7 bases map to TRBD2. The CDR3 has 14 residues. V gave up 8 bases and J gave up 2 bases; unmatched junction bases: 3. CDR1 and CDR2 from the germline V gene are MNHEY and SVGAGI. The CDR3 is CASSRGAGANVLTF. DNA for the CDR3: TGTGCCAGCTCTCGGGGGGCTGGGGCCAACGTCCTGACTTTC.

This chain links TRBV6-6 with TRBJ2-1, with 13 bases fitting TRBD2. The CDR3 covers 15 residues. Germline lookup yields CDR1 MNHNY and CDR2 SVGAGI (reference sequence). J lost 4 bases, V lost 5 bases, and 2 bases had no gene match. The CDR3 DNA follows: TGTGCCAGCAGTAGGACTAGCGGGGGATACAATGAGCAGTTCTTC. Protein product: CASSRTSGGYNEQFF.

The chain employs TRBV5-1 and TRBJ2-1; maybe TRBD2 (6 bases). Per germline, CDR1 SGHRS and CDR2 YFSETQ. Trimming left V 1 base short and J 0 bases short, with 14 bases between. This CDR3 spans 17 amino acids. CDR3 amino acids: CASSLSPSGDSYNEQFF. The DNA for the CDR3 is TGCGCCAGCAGCTTGTCGCCCTCGGGGGACTCCTACAATGAGCAGTTCTTC.

This chain links TRBV2 with TRBJ2-2; no clear D gene. Germline-derived CDR1 and CDR2 are SNHLY and FYNNEI. The V and J ends lost 6 bases and 3 bases respectively, with 8 bases between them. The CDR3 is 13 residues long. CDR3 sequence: CASRVRDTGELFF. CDR3 DNA sequence: TGTGCCAGCAGGGTCCGGGACACCGGGGAGCTGTTTTTT.

This clone was picked up a small number of times. The chain combines TRBV7-2 with TRBJ1-3; D unresolved. This CDR3 comprises 14 residues. The ends were cut back, 4 bases at V and 8 bases at J, with 15 bases in the middle. Looked up from germline, CDR1 is SGHTA and CDR2 is FQGNSA. This CDR3 reads CASSSPYLRDTIYF. CDR3 sequence (DNA): TGTGCCAGCAGCTCCCCGTATCTTCGGGACACCATATATTTT.

The chain couples TRBV5-1 to TRBJ2-7, with TRBD2 identical over 7 bases. The CDR3 runs 14 residues. V gave up 2 bases and J gave up 0 bases; unmatched junction bases: 2. CDR1 and CDR2 from the germline V gene are SGHRS and YFSETQ. The CDR3 coding sequence is TGCGCCAGCAGCTTAGGCGGGAGCTCCTACGAGCAGTACTTC. It yields the protein CASSLGGSSYEQYF.

The chain carries TRBV4-1 and TRBJ2-7, with D possibly matching TRBD2 (7 bases). Trimming took 1 base from V and 4 from J, leaving 14 bases between them. Germline values: CDR1 MGHRA, CDR2 YSYEKL. This CDR3 contains 15 residues. The CDR3 loop reads CASSQGGGGGYEQYF. The CDR3 DNA reads TGCGCCAGCAGCCAAGGAGGGGGGGGAGGTTACGAGCAGTACTTC.

The V and J genes are TRBV5-1 and TRBJ2-7; perhaps TRBD2 as D (5 bases). The CDR3 loop spans 15 amino acids. The germline V gene encodes CDR1 SGHRS and CDR2 YFSETQ. The V and J ends lost 4 bases and 5 bases respectively, with 19 bases between them. In DNA, the CDR3 is TGCGCCAGCAGCGAGAACGGGGTATCAGCCCACGAGCAGTACTTC. This sequence encodes CASSENGVSAHEQYF.

This clone was counted between two and nine times. This chain joins TRBV10-2 and TRBJ2-7; D is possibly TRBD2 (5 bases). The ends were cut back, 2 bases at V and 5 bases at J, with 13 bases in the middle. This CDR3 spans 14 amino acids. Germline values: CDR1 WSHSY, CDR2 SAAADI. The CDR3 DNA reads as TGCGCCAGCAGTGAGGGCGGGTACATCAACGAGCAGTACTTC. Its protein is CASSEGGYINEQYF.

As DNA, the CDR3 is TGTGCCTGGAGTGTTCAGGCGGGCCAAGAGACCCAGTACTTC. It is translated as CAWSVQAGQETQYF. The chain joins TRBV30 to TRBJ2-5, with D possibly being TRBD2 (5 bases). V lost 0 bases, J lost 1 base, and 9 bases lay in between. The CDR3 is made up of 14 amino acids. Germline CDR1 reads GTSNPN; CDR2 reads SVGIG (reference sequence).

CDR3 sequence reads: CASSLDQDRGMGYTF. The CDR3 nucleotides read TGTGCCAGCAGTTTAGACCAGGACAGGGGGATGGGCTACACCTTC. This chain joins TRBV28 and TRBJ1-2, with 10 positions matching TRBD1. The V segment lost 2 bases and the J segment 8 bases; nucleotides outside the gene matches: 8. Germline CDR1 reads MDHEN; CDR2 reads SYDVKM. The CDR3 extends over 15 amino acids.

The chain carries TRBV7-9 and TRBJ1-4; D is unclear. This CDR3 spans 15 amino acids. Trimming left V 0 bases short and J 8 bases short, with 13 bases between. In germline, CDR1 is SEHNR, CDR2 FQNEAQ (reference sequence). The CDR3: CASSLAGYEGEKLFF. In nucleotides, the CDR3 is TGTGCCAGCAGCTTAGCAGGATATGAGGGAGAAAAACTGTTTTTT.

The CDR3 region is CASSLAGLAGVSDTQYF. In DNA, the CDR3 is TGTGCCAGCAGCTTAGCGGGACTAGCGGGAGTTTCCGATACGCAGTATTTT. The chain joins TRBV7-2 to TRBJ2-3; 14 bases are shared with TRBD2. This CDR3 comprises 17 residues. J lost 6 bases, V lost 0 bases, and 5 bases had no gene match. Germline V gene data show CDR1 as SGHTA and CDR2 as FQGNSA. The full variable domain, completed using reference TRBV7-2 and TRBJ2-3, is GAGVSQSPSNKVTEKGKDVELRCDPISGHTALYWYRQSLGQGLEFLIYFQGNSAPDKSGLPSDRFSAERTGGSVSTLTIQRTQQEDSAVYLCASSLAGLAGVSDTQYFGPGTRLTVL.

The gene calls are TRBV7-2 and TRBJ1-4; TRBD1 agrees at 7 bases. V trimming: 5 bases; J trimming: 7 bases; junction bases outside the gene matches: 7. The CDR3 extends over 14 amino acids. Germline CDR1 and CDR2: SGHTA and FQGNSA. The CDR3 here is CASSTGTVVEKLFF. The CDR3 nucleotides read TGTGCCAGCAGCACTGGGACAGTAGTTGAAAAACTGTTTTTT.

The chain combines TRBV5-4 with TRBJ1-2; D gene ambiguous. Germline CDR1 SGHNT, CDR2 YYREEE (reference sequence). The CDR3 covers 15 residues. The germline V and J ends were trimmed by 5 bases and 0 bases, with 14 bases remaining between them. In nucleotides, the CDR3 is TGTGCCAGCAGTATTACGGGTCGACCTAACTATGGCTACACCTTC. This sequence encodes CASSITGRPNYGYTF.

This clone came up once. The V call is TRBV5-6, the J call TRBJ1-2, with no clear D. CDR3 size: 15 residues. Germline CDR1 is SGHDT and CDR2 is YYEEEE. Trimming left V 6 bases short and J 4 bases short, with 19 bases between. CDR3 region: CASNPRWQVLYGYTF. In DNA, the CDR3 is TGTGCCAGCAACCCTCGGTGGCAGGTTCTCTATGGCTACACCTTC.